This T cell receptor (beta chain) was profiled in a study of OX40 agonist ivuxolimab in advanced cancers. Study-level information: The dose-escalation group included hepatocellular carcinoma, melanoma, renal cell carcinoma and head and neck cancer.

Here immunoSEQ multiplex PCR was the method, and the copy in TCRdb shows in-frame clones only, minus some. The sample has 40,000 to 45,000 clones; 80% are singletons. This CDR3 spans 14 amino acids. CDR1 and CDR2 (germline): MNHEY, SMNVEV (reference sequence). V trimming: 3 bases; J trimming: 10 bases; junction bases outside the gene matches: 6. The sample in question was CD4+ or CD8+ T cells sorted from blood, obtained in a trial of the OX40 agonist ivuxolimab. The receptor's source is an adult with an advanced solid tumor such as melanoma, head and neck, liver or kidney cancer. The chain carries TRBV27 and TRBJ1-5, with 10 bases aligning to TRBD1. CDR3 nucleotides: TGTGCCAGCAGTTTTGGACAGGGGGTTTTTCCCCAGCATTTT. Translating gives CASSFGQGVFPQHF.